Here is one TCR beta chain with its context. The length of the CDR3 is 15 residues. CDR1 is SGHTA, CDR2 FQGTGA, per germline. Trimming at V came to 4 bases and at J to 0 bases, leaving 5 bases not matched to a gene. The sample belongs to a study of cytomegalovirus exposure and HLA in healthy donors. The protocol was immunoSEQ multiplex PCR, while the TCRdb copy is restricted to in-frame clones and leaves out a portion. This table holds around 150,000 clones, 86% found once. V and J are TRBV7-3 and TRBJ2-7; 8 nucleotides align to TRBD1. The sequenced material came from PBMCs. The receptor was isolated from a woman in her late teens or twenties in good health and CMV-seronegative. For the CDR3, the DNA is TGTGCCAGCAGCTCCGGACAGGGAAGCTCCTACGAGCAGTACTTC. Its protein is CASSSGQGSSYEQYF.